This entry lists 12 T cell receptor beta chains sequenced from one sample in a study of post-analysis software for immune sequencing data. Study-wide results and caveats: The five TRBV segments detected at higher frequency in patients than in controls included TRBV5-6, TRBV5-1 and TRBV20-1.

Unique molecular identifiers were built into the TCR beta cDNA libraries. In TCRdb, the PCR reads were re-called with MiXCR into one record per CDR3 protein. The sample contains approximately 570,000 distinct CDR3 sequences, roughly two fifths of which appear only once. Their target antigens are unknown. The sample was blood. Receptors were obtained from a girl aged 10 to 17 with multiple sclerosis.

This chain joins TRBV5-1 and TRBJ2-6; D call uncertain. V dropped 4 bases and J dropped 2 bases, with 13 bases sitting between them. CDR1 SGHRS and CDR2 YFSETQ come from the germline V gene. CDR3 length: 16 residues. Written as DNA, the CDR3 is TGCGCCAGCAGCCAACTGTGGTTTGCTGGGGCCAACGTCCTGACTTTC. It specifies CASSQLWFAGANVLTF.

V is TRBV7-9 and J is TRBJ2-1, with 7 bases identical to TRBD2. V lost 1 base to trimming and J lost 3 bases; unmatched junction nucleotides: 9. Looked up from germline, CDR1 is SEHNR and CDR2 is FQNEAQ (reference sequence). The CDR3 extends over 17 amino acids. DNA for the CDR3: TGTGCCAGCAGCTTAGGAGGGGTGGGGGGGTTCTACAATGAGCAGTTCTTC. This sequence encodes CASSLGGVGGFYNEQFF.

This clonotype occurred many times. V usage is TRBV7-8 and J usage is TRBJ2-5; no reliable D call. The CDR3 runs 11 residues. CDR1 and CDR2 from the germline V gene are SGHVS and FQNEAQ. Trimming removed 5 bases from V and 5 bases from J, with 6 bases in between. The CDR3 is CASSKGETQYF. CDR3 sequence (DNA): TGTGCCAGCAGCAAAGGGGAGACCCAGTACTTC.

A note on this clonotype: One end of the junction does not line up with germline, which may come from a read error. The chain combines TRBV28 with TRBJ1-1; tentative D call: TRBD1 (6 bases). The CDR3 totals 15 residues. Germline CDR1 and CDR2: MDHEN and SYDVKM. DNA of the CDR3: TGTGCCAGCAGTTCCCCTGCCCCCGGGGACACTGGAGCTTTCTTT. Translation gives CASSSPAPGDTGAFF. The whole variable domain, remainder taken from reference TRBV28 and TRBJ1-1, is DVKVTQSSRYLVKRTGEKVFLECVQDMDHENMFWYRQDPGLGLRLIYFSYDVKMKEKGDIPEGYSVSREKKERFSLILESASTNQTSMYLCASSSPAPGDTGAFFGQGTRLTVV.

The chain carries TRBV2 and TRBJ2-1; 7 positions agree with TRBD1. The germline gives CDR1 SNHLY, CDR2 FYNNEI. V dropped 9 bases and J dropped 1; count of bases not matched to a gene: 3. The CDR3 loop spans 13 amino acids. CDR3 nucleotides: TGTGCCAGACAGGGGTTATCCTACAATGAGCAGTTCTTC. Its translation is CARQGLSYNEQFF.

This chain joins TRBV30 and TRBJ1-4; D uncertain. The V gene lost 8 bases and the J gene lost 0 bases, with 10 bases spanning the gap. The CDR3 has 13 residues. Germline CDR1 is GTSNPN and CDR2 is SVGIG (reference sequence). CDR3 sequence: CASPLATNEKLFF. CDR3 bases: TGTGCCAGTCCCCTCGCAACTAATGAAAAACTGTTTTTT.

The chain has TRBV10-3 and TRBJ2-7; 9 bases fit TRBD2. The length of the CDR3 is 15 residues. The germline V gene has CDR1 ENHRY and CDR2 SYGVKD. Trimming cost V 4 bases and J 4 bases; bases outside gene matches: 8. As DNA, the CDR3 is TGTGCCATCAGTGGGACCGGGACTAGCAGATACGAGCAGTACTTC. Its protein is CAISGTGTSRYEQYF.

This clonotype has only one observation. This rearrangement joins TRBV12-3 or TRBV12-4 to TRBJ2-1; D uncertain. There are 12 residues in the CDR3. Between the trimmed V and J ends, which lost 6 bases and 8 bases, there was a span of 11 bases. Here the CDR3 reads CASSPQHDEQFF. CDR3 in DNA: TGTGCCAGCAGCCCTCAGCATGATGAGCAGTTCTTC.

This clonotype was observed a handful of times. This chain joins TRBV12-3 or TRBV12-4 and TRBJ2-5; D is tentatively TRBD1 or TRBD2 (5 bases each). V was clipped by 4 bases and J by 5 bases, with 17 bases between them. The CDR3 has 15 amino acids. CDR3 DNA sequence: TGTGCCAGCAGTTCCTCCGGGACCGGGCGGGAGACCCAGTACTTC. This gives the protein CASSSSGTGRETQYF.

The sample holds a few counts of this clonotype. The rearrangement uses TRBV4-2 and TRBJ2-7, with D perhaps given as TRBD1 or TRBD2 (6 bases each). This CDR3 has 17 residues. Germline loops: CDR1 LGHNA, CDR2 YNFKEQ. V was trimmed by 0 bases and J by 1 base, leaving 16 bases between them. As DNA, the CDR3 is TGTGCCAGCAGCCAAGAGGGCGGAGGGGGTCGGTCCTACGAGCAGTACTTC. Protein product: CASSQEGGGGRSYEQYF.

The chain employs TRBV10-2 and TRBJ1-2; D gene ambiguous. V lost 2 bases and J 6 bases, leaving 4 bases between the germline ends. There are 11 residues in the CDR3. CDR1 is WSHSY and CDR2 is SAAADI in the germline V gene. Here the CDR3 reads CASSEGNGYTF. The CDR3 DNA reads TGCGCCAGCAGTGAGGGGAATGGCTACACCTTC.

There are a few counts of this clonotype. The chain combines TRBV20-1 with TRBJ2-7; D is undetermined. Trimming took off 3 bases at V and 4 bases at J, with 7 bases between the two ends. Germline CDR1 reads DFQATT; CDR2 reads SNEGSKA (reference sequence). The CDR3 is made up of 11 amino acids. The DNA for the CDR3 is TGCAGTGCTAGTATGGGTTACGAGCAGTACTTC. It codes for CSASMGYEQYF.